The next 11 T cell receptor beta chains were all read from a single sample in a study of blood T cell repertoires in COVID-19 (TCRdb year 2020). Libraries were built with the immunoSEQ multiplex PCR assay. The clones in this table, taken by TCRdb from immuneACCESS, are in-frame only. Not every clone is retained; where verified, under half of the shortfall comes from an unresolved V gene, and the cause of the rest is unknown. This sample is represented by fewer than 300,000 clones; about 85% of them were singletons. Together, the top ten hold roughly 0.87% of the sample. The sample was peripheral blood. The receptors were sampled from a human donor with COVID-19, enrolled during active disease. The donor label of this sample is uncertain.

The chain joins TRBV14 to TRBJ2-1, with a weak D call TRBD2 (6 bases). CDR3 size: 17 residues. From germline, CDR1 is SGHDN and CDR2 FVKESK. V was trimmed by 1 base and J by 0 bases, leaving 13 bases between them. The CDR3 region is CASSQGLALSSYNEQFF. In nucleotides, the CDR3 is TGTGCCAGCAGCCAAGGGCTAGCGCTGAGCTCCTACAATGAGCAGTTCTTC.

The genes are TRBV15 and TRBJ2-2; D is unclear. CDR1 and CDR2 from the germline V gene are LNHNV and YYDKDF (reference sequence). This CDR3 has 15 amino acids. V was trimmed by 0 bases and J by 5 bases, leaving 10 bases between them. Here the CDR3 reads CATSREVLGTGELFF. The CDR3 nucleotides read TGTGCCACCAGCAGAGAAGTTCTCGGGACCGGGGAGCTGTTTTTT.

This rearrangement joins TRBV6-5 to TRBJ2-7; TRBD1 matches 9 bases. V was pared by 5 bases and J by 4 bases, with 3 bases of the junction left unmatched. The CDR3 extends over 13 amino acids. The germline V gene has CDR1 MNHEY and CDR2 SVGAGI. CDR3 amino acids: CASSTGGSYEQYF. CDR3 sequence (DNA): TGTGCCAGCAGTACAGGGGGCAGTTACGAGCAGTACTTC.

The V gene is TRBV9, the J gene TRBJ1-4; D is perhaps TRBD1 (5 bases). Germline values: CDR1 SGDLS, CDR2 YYNGEE. V lost 3 bases and J lost 7, with 19 bases in between. The CDR3 has 16 amino acids. The CDR3 DNA reads TGTGCCAGCAGCGAGGATTCAGGGAGTAGCGGTGAAAAACTGTTTTTT. Amino acids: CASSEDSGSSGEKLFF.

V gene TRBV19 combines with J gene TRBJ1-1; tentatively, D is TRBD1 (6 bases). The germline gives CDR1 LNHDA, CDR2 SQIVND (reference sequence). The CDR3 spans 15 residues. Deletions cut 4 bases from V and 1 base from J, with 13 bases between. The CDR3 nucleotides are TGTGCCAGTAGTAAATGGACAGCCACGAACACTGAAGCTTTCTTT. Translating gives CASSKWTATNTEAFF.

This chain connects TRBV9 to TRBJ1-1, with 12 nucleotides matching TRBD1. The CDR3 is 13 residues long. J gave up 11 bases and V 4 bases, and 6 bases lay outside the gene matches. The germline CDR1 and CDR2 sequences are SGDLS and YYNGEE. This CDR3 reads CASSTAGTGGAFF. In nucleotides, the CDR3 is TGTGCCAGCAGCACTGCCGGGACAGGGGGCGCTTTCTTT.

Comments on this clone: The sample carries other DNA sequences with the same CDR3. The chain employs TRBV27 and TRBJ1-1; D gene uncertain. The V end was cut by 2 bases, the J end by 4 bases, with 5 bases between. This CDR3 is 12 amino acids long. The germline CDR1 and CDR2 sequences are MNHEY and SMNVEV (reference sequence). CDR3: CASSLRGTEAFF. The CDR3 nucleotides read TGTGCCAGCAGTTTACGGGGCACTGAAGCTTTCTTT.

The chain employs TRBV5-1 and TRBJ2-7, with D perhaps TRBD2 (6 bases). Looked up from germline, CDR1 is SGHRS and CDR2 is YFSETQ. V lost 4 bases and J 4 bases, leaving 12 bases between the germline ends. This CDR3 is built from 13 residues. This CDR3 reads CASSDGGAYEQYF. The DNA for the CDR3 is TGCGCCAGCAGCGACGGGGGAGCTTACGAGCAGTACTTC.

In DNA, the CDR3 is TGTGCCAGCAGGAGACCCGGGACTGGAGAAAAACTGTTTTTT. Amino acids: CASRRPGTGEKLFF. The chain combines TRBV27 with TRBJ1-4, with D tentatively TRBD1 (5 bases). Trimming stripped 6 bases from V and 8 bases from J, with 16 bases between. Germline values: CDR1 MNHEY, CDR2 SMNVEV (reference sequence). CDR3 length: 14 amino acids.

The V and J genes are TRBV4-1 and TRBJ1-5, with 9 bases matching TRBD1. The CDR3 has 17 residues. Germline V lookup: CDR1 MGHRA, CDR2 YSYEKL. V was pared by 1 base and J by 1 base, with 5 bases of the junction left unmatched. CDR3 in DNA: TGCGCCAGCAGCCAAGGACAGGGGGTCCACAGCAATCAGCCCCAGCATTTT. Translation gives CASSQGQGVHSNQPQHF.

The genes are TRBV27 and TRBJ2-7; D possibly corresponds to TRBD2 (6 bases). The CDR3 length is 14 residues. Trimming cost V 4 bases and J 6 bases, with 16 bases left between them. Germline assignment: CDR1 MNHEY and CDR2 SMNVEV (reference sequence). The CDR3 protein is CASSSGGSGREQYF. As DNA, the CDR3 is TGTGCCAGCAGTTCAGGAGGGAGCGGTCGCGAGCAGTACTTC.